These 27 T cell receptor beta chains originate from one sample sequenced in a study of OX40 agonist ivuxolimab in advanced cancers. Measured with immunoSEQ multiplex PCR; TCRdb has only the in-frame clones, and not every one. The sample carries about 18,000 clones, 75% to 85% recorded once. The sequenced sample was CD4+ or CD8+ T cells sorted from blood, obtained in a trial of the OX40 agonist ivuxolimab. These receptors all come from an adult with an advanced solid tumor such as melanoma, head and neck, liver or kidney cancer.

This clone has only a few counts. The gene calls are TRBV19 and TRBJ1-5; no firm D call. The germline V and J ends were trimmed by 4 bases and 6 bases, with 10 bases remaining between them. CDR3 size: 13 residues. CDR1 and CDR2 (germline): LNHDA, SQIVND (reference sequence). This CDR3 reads CASSTGSPQPQHF. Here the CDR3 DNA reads TGTGCCAGTAGTACTGGGAGCCCTCAGCCCCAGCATTTT.

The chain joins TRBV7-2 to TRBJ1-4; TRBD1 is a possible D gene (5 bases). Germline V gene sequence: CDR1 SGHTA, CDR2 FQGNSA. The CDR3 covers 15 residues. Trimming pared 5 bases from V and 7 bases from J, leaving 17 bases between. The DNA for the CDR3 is TGTGCCAGCAGCCCATCAGGGAAACCTGGTGAAAAACTGTTTTTT. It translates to CASSPSGKPGEKLFF.

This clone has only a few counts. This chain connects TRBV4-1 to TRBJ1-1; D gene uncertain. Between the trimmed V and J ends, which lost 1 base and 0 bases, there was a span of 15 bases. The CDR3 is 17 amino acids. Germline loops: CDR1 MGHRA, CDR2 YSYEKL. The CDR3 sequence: CASSQVHLSPMNTEAFF. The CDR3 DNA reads TGCGCCAGCAGCCAAGTGCACTTGTCTCCTATGAACACTGAAGCTTTCTTT.

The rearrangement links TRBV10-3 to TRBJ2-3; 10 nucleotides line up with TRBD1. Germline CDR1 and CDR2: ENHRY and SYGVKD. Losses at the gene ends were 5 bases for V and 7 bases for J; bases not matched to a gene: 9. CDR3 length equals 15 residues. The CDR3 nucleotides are TGTGCCATCAGTCCCGGGACAGGGGATGTGAATACGCAGTATTTT. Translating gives CAISPGTGDVNTQYF.

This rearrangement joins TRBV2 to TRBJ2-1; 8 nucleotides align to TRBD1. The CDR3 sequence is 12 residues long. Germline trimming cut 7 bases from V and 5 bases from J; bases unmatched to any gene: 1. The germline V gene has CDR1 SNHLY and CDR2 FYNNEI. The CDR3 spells CASTDRDNEQFF. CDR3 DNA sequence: TGTGCCAGCACGGACAGGGACAATGAGCAGTTCTTC.

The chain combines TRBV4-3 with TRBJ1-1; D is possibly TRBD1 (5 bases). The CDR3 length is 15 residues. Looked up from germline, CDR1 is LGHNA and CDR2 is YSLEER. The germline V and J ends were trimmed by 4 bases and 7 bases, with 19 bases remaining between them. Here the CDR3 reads CASSPDGGGGSEAFF. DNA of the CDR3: TGCGCCAGCAGCCCTGATGGCGGGGGGGGAAGTGAAGCTTTCTTT.

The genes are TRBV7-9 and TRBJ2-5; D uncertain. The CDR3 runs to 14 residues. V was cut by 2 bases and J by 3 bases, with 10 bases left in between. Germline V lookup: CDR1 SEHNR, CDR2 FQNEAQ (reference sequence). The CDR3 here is CASSLSGSKETQYF. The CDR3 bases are TGTGCCAGCAGCTTATCGGGCTCGAAAGAGACCCAGTACTTC.

The CDR3 loop is CASSHQTGVGEQFF. The CDR3 bases are TGCGCCAGCAGCCACCAAACGGGAGTCGGGGAGCAGTTCTTC. The chain is built from TRBV4-1 and TRBJ2-1; possible D gene TRBD2, 6 bases. Per germline, CDR1 MGHRA and CDR2 YSYEKL. This CDR3 has 14 amino acids. Trimming stripped 3 bases from V and 10 bases from J, with 16 bases between.

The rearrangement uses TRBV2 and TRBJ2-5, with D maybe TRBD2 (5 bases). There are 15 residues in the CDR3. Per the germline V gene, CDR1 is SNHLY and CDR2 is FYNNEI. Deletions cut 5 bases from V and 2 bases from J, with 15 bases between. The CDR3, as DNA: TGTGCCAGCAGTTCAACCCGGGGAGAACAAGAGACCCAGTACTTC. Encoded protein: CASSSTRGEQETQYF.

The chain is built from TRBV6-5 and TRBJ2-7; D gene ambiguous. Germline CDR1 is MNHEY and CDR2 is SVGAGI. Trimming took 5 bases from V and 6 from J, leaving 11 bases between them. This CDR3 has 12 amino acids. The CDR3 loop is CASSPGFGEQYF. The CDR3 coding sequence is TGTGCCAGCAGTCCGGGCTTTGGCGAGCAGTACTTC.

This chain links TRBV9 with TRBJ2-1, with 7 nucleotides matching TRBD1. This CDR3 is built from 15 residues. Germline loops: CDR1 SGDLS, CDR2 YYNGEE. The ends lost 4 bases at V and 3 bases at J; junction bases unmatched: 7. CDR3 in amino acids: CASSTTGTDYNEQFF. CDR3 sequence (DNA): TGTGCCAGCAGCACAACCGGGACAGACTACAATGAGCAGTTCTTC.

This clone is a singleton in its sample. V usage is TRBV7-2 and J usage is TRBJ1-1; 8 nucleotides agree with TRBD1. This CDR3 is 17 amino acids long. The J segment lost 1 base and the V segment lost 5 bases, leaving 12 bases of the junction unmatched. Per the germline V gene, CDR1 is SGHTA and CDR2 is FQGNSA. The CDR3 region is CASSGWDRPLPNTEAFF. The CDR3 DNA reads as TGTGCCAGCAGCGGATGGGACAGGCCACTTCCGAACACTGAAGCTTTCTTT.

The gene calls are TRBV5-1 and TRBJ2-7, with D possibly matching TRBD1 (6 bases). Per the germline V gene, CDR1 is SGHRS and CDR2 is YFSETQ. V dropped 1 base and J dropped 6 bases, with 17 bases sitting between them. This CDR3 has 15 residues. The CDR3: CASSLTGRGRSEQYF. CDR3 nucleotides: TGCGCCAGCAGCTTGACGGGCAGGGGCCGCTCCGAGCAGTACTTC.

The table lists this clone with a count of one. CDR3 in amino acids: CASLHPTGFEQYF. CDR3 nucleotide sequence: TGTGCCAGCCTCCATCCGACTGGGTTCGAGCAGTACTTC. V usage is TRBV6-1 and J usage is TRBJ2-7, with D uncertain. From germline, CDR1 is MNHNS and CDR2 SASEGT. The CDR3 consists of 13 residues. V was trimmed by 8 bases and J by 6 bases, leaving 17 bases between them.

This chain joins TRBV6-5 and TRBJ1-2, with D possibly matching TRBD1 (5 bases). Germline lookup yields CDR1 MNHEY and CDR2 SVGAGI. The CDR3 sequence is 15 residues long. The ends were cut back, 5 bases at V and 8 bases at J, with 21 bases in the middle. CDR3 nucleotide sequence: TGTGCCAGCAGTACTCCGGCAGGGTCGACGCGGGGCTACACCTTC. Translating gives CASSTPAGSTRGYTF.

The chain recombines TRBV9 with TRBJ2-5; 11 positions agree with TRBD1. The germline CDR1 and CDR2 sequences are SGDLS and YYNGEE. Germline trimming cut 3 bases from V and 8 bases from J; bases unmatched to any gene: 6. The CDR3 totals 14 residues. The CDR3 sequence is CASSAGQGAYTQYF. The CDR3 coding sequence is TGTGCCAGCAGCGCCGGACAGGGGGCGTATACCCAGTACTTC.

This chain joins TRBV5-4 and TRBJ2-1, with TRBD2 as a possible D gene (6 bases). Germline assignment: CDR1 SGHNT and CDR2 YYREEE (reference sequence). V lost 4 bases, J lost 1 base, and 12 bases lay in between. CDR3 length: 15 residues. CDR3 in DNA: TGTGCCAGCAGCGCAACTAGCAGGTCCTACAATGAGCAGTTCTTC. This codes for CASSATSRSYNEQFF.

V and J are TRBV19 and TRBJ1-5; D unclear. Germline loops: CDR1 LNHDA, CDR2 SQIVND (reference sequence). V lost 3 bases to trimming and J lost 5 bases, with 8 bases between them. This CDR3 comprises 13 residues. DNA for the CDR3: TGTGCCAGTAGTATCCACAGCTATCAGCCCCAGCATTTT. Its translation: CASSIHSYQPQHF.

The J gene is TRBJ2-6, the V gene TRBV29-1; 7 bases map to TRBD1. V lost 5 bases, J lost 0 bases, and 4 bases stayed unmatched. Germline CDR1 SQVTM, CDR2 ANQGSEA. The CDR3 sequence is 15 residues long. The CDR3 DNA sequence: TGCAGCGTTCGAGGACAGGCCTCTGGGGCCAACGTCCTGACTTTC. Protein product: CSVRGQASGANVLTF. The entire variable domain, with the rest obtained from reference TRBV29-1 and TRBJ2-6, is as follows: SAVISQKPSRDICQRGTSLTIQCQVDSQVTMMFWYRQQPGQSLTLIATANQGSEATYESGFVIDKFPISRPNLTFSTLTVSNMSPEDSSIYLCSVRGQASGANVLTFGAGSRLTVL.

The CDR3: CASSGDRGMNTEAFF. The CDR3 DNA sequence: TGTGCCAGCAGTGGAGACAGGGGAATGAACACTGAAGCTTTCTTT. The chain couples TRBV6-5 to TRBJ1-1; TRBD1 aligns across 8 bases. Germline loops: CDR1 MNHEY, CDR2 SVGAGI. The CDR3 runs 15 residues. The V gene end was trimmed by 5 bases and the J gene end by 0 bases; junction bases not matched to a gene: 5.

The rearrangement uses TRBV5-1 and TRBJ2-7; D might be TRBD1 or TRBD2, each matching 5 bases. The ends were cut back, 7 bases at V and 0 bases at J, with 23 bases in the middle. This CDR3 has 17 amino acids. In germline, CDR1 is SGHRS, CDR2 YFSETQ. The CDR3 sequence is CASWGRTRDGNSYEQYF. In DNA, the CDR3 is TGCGCCAGCTGGGGCCGAACCCGGGACGGGAACTCCTACGAGCAGTACTTC.

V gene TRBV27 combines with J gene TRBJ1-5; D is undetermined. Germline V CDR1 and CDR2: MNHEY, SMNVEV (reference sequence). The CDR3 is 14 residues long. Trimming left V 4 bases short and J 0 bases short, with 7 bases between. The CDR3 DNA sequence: TGTGCCAGCAGTTCCCTATATAGCAATCAGCCCCAGCATTTT. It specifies CASSSLYSNQPQHF.

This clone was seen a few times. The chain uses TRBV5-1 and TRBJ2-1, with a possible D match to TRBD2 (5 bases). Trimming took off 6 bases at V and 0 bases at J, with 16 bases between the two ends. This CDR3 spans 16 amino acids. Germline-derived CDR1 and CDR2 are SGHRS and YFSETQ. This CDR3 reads CASTLAGGSSYNEQFF. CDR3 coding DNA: TGCGCCAGCACTCTGGCGGGCGGAAGCTCCTACAATGAGCAGTTCTTC.

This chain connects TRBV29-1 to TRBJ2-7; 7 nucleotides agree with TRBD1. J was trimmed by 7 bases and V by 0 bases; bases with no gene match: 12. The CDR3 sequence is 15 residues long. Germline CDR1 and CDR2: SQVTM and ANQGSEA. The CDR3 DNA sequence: TGCAGCGTTGAAGATCTGGGACAGCCCTTTAGGGAGCAGTACTTC. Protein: CSVEDLGQPFREQYF.

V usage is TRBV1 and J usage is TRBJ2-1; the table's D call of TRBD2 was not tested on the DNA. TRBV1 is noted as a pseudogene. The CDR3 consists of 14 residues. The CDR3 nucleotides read TGCACCAGCACCCCAGTTCGGGGCGGGGGTGAGCAGTTCTTC. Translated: CTSTPVRGGGEQFF.

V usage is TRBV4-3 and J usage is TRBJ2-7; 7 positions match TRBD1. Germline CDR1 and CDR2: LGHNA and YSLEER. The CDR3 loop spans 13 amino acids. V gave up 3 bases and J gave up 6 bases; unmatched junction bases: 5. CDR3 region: CASSQTGFGEQYF. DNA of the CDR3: TGCGCCAGCAGCCAGACAGGGTTCGGCGAGCAGTACTTC.

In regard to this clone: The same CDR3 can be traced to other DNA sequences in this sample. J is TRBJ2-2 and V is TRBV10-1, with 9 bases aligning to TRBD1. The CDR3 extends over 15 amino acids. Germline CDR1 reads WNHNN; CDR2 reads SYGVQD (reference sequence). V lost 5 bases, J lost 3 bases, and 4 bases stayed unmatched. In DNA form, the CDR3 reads TGCGCCAGCAGTTTCGACAGGGGGGACACCGGGGAGCTGTTTTTT. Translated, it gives CASSFDRGDTGELFF.